These 21 T cell receptor beta chains share one sample of origin, sequenced in a study of CD4 T cells in relation to SARS-CoV-2 and coronaviruses (dated by TCRdb to the early 2020s). Libraries were made using the immunoSEQ multiplex PCR assay. Drawn from immuneACCESS, this table holds only the in-frame rearrangements with V and J called that TCRdb kept. Clones are partly lost; checked studies trace under half to an unresolved V gene and leave the rest unexplained. This sample gives about 19,000 clones in total; approximately 80% of them show up just once. Jointly, the top ten make up about 15% of the sample. No antigen has been identified for these receptors. CD4+ T cells from unexposed donors were collected before the COVID-19 pandemic (2011-2018). After approximately 11 days of culture, CD4+ T cells were isolated with the EasySep CD4+ T cell isolation kit. The sample consisted of CD4+ T cells from PBMCs, cultured in vitro. The source is a human donor in good health.

The CDR3 DNA reads TGCAGCGTGTCACCGACAGGGAATCAGCCCCAGCATTTT. Amino acid sequence: CSVSPTGNQPQHF. V gene TRBV29-1 combines with J gene TRBJ1-5, with 7 bases fitting TRBD1. CDR1 and CDR2 (germline): SQVTM, ANQGSEA. CDR3 length: 13 residues. V lost 6 bases and J lost 4; bases outside the gene matches: 6. Full variable domain (remainder filled in from reference TRBV29-1 and TRBJ1-5): SAVISQKPSRDICQRGTSLTIQCQVDSQVTMMFWYRQQPGQSLTLIATANQGSEATYESGFVIDKFPISRPNLTFSTLTVSNMSPEDSSIYLCSVSPTGNQPQHFGDGTRLSIL.

The chain's CDR3 is CSAGFRGYEQYF. In nucleotides, the CDR3 is TGCAGCGCCGGATTCAGGGGCTACGAGCAGTACTTC. This chain uses TRBV29-1 with TRBJ2-7, with D possibly being TRBD1 (6 bases). This CDR3 region has 12 residues. CDR1 and CDR2 from the germline V gene are SQVTM and ANQGSEA. V lost 7 bases and J 3 bases, leaving 13 bases between the germline ends.

This sequence joins TRBV24-1 and TRBJ1-1, with unresolved D. Germline V gene data show CDR1 as KGHDR and CDR2 as SFDVKD. The CDR3 has 12 amino acids. Trimming removed 4 bases at V and 7 bases at J, with 9 bases between. CDR3 loop: CATSEDDREAFF. The DNA of the CDR3 is TGTGCCACCAGTGAAGACGACCGTGAAGCTTTCTTT.

This clone was seen more than once but under ten times. J is TRBJ1-2 and V is TRBV7-9; no definite D call. The CDR3 runs 13 residues. Trimming left V 3 bases short and J 4 bases short, with 9 bases between. In germline, CDR1 is SEHNR, CDR2 FQNEAQ (reference sequence). CDR3 loop: CASSFSGTYGYTF. DNA for the CDR3: TGTGCCAGCAGCTTTTCAGGAACCTATGGCTACACCTTC.

This clone came up a few times. The CDR3 loop reads CASSRMTGADMNPVNQPQHF. The CDR3 DNA reads TGCGCCAGCAGTCGAATGACAGGGGCGGACATGAATCCCGTTAATCAGCCCCAGCATTTT. This rearrangement joins TRBV23-1 to TRBJ1-5, with 8 nucleotides matching TRBD1. TRBV23-1 is given ORF status, its function remaining uncertain. The ends lost 4 bases at V and 4 bases at J; junction bases unmatched: 21. CDR3 size: 20 residues.

The V and J genes are TRBV28 and TRBJ1-2, with D maybe TRBD1 (6 bases). The germline CDR1 and CDR2 sequences are MDHEN and SYDVKM. V was cut by 8 bases and J by 4 bases, with 11 bases left in between. The CDR3 loop spans 12 amino acids. The CDR3 here is CASVDSFYGYTF. Written as DNA, the CDR3 is TGTGCCAGCGTGGACAGCTTCTATGGCTACACCTTC.

This chain connects TRBV19 to TRBJ1-1; TRBD1 might be the D (6 bases). CDR1 is LNHDA and CDR2 is SQIVND in the germline V gene (reference sequence). V was shortened by 3 bases and J by 3 bases, with 20 bases between the two germline ends. This CDR3 has 17 amino acids. CDR3 loop: CASSIHIVQTGYTEAFF. The DNA of the CDR3 is TGTGCCAGTAGTATCCATATCGTTCAAACAGGGTACACTGAAGCTTTCTTT.

The chain couples TRBV3-1 (or the pseudogene TRBV3-2) to TRBJ1-3; D remains unclear. This CDR3 has 15 amino acids. Germline lookup yields CDR1 LGHDT and CDR2 YNNKEL (reference sequence). V dropped 2 bases and J dropped 0 bases, with 8 bases sitting between them. CDR3 DNA sequence: TGTGCCAGCAGCCAAAAGGGATCCTCTGGAAACACCATATATTTT. As protein: CASSQKGSSGNTIYF.

V gene TRBV29-1 combines with J gene TRBJ1-2, with D perhaps TRBD1 (5 bases). The CDR3 consists of 13 residues. Trimming cost V 6 bases and J 5 bases, with 16 bases left between them. CDR1 and CDR2 (germline): SQVTM, ANQGSEA. CDR3 bases: TGCAGCGTCGACCGGGACGGGAAGTATGGCTACACCTTC. Its translation: CSVDRDGKYGYTF.

The rearrangement links TRBV12-3 or TRBV12-4 to TRBJ2-4, with a possible D match to TRBD1 (7 bases). V was clipped by 2 bases and J by 9 bases, with 11 bases between them. The CDR3 spans 13 residues. The CDR3 DNA sequence: TGTGCCAGCAGTTTAACCCAGGGGGGCATTCAGTACTTC. Its protein is CASSLTQGGIQYF.

The chain uses TRBV3-1 (or the pseudogene TRBV3-2) and TRBJ1-2; 7 nucleotides align to TRBD1. The V and J ends lost 3 bases and 2 bases, in that order; junction bases with no gene match: 6. Germline CDR1 reads LGHDT; CDR2 reads YNNKEL (reference sequence). The length of the CDR3 is 15 residues. The CDR3 DNA sequence: TGTGCCAGCAGCCAGGTAGGACAGGCGAACTATGGCTACACCTTC. Encoded protein: CASSQVGQANYGYTF.

J is TRBJ1-6 and V is TRBV4-1; D might be TRBD1 (5 bases). The CDR3 is 16 residues long. V lost 0 bases and J 3 bases, leaving 9 bases between the germline ends. Germline V gene lookup returns CDR1 MGHRA and CDR2 YSYEKL. The CDR3, as DNA: TGCGCCAGCAGCCAAGAGGGGGGTTTCTATAATTCACCCCTCCACTTT. Protein sequence: CASSQEGGFYNSPLHF.

The chain is built from TRBV2 and TRBJ1-6; 8 bases are a match to TRBD1. Germline V gene data show CDR1 as SNHLY and CDR2 as FYNNEI. The CDR3 covers 15 residues. With 4 bases clipped from V and 10 bases from J, the junction kept 9 bases outside the gene matches. CDR3 nucleotides: TGTGCCAGCAGTGTAAGCGGACAGGGAGGCTCACCCCTCCACTTT. Protein product: CASSVSGQGGSPLHF.

The rearrangement links TRBV5-4 to TRBJ1-3, with D perhaps matching TRBD1 (6 bases). The V and J ends lost 3 bases and 4 bases respectively, with 11 bases between them. This CDR3 has 14 residues. CDR1 and CDR2 from the germline V gene are SGHNT and YYREEE (reference sequence). The CDR3 sequence is CASSSGGGGNTIYF. DNA for the CDR3: TGTGCCAGCAGCTCCGGCGGGGGCGGAAACACCATATATTTT.

This clone has just one count. The chain couples TRBV10-3 to TRBJ2-7; TRBD1 matches 8 bases. The CDR3 sequence is 14 residues long. V shed 6 bases, J shed 3 bases, and the junction held 7 bases outside the gene matches. Germline V gene lookup returns CDR1 ENHRY and CDR2 SYGVKD. CDR3 sequence: CAIRTGTGDYEQYF. DNA of the CDR3: TGTGCCATCAGGACCGGGACAGGAGACTACGAGCAGTACTTC.

The V call is TRBV4-1, the J call TRBJ2-7; 10 nucleotides match TRBD1. The V and J ends lost 1 base and 11 bases, in that order; junction bases with no gene match: 5. Germline assignment: CDR1 MGHRA and CDR2 YSYEKL. This CDR3 comprises 13 residues. The CDR3 spells CASSQATGTGEYF. CDR3 DNA sequence: TGCGCCAGCAGCCAAGCCACTGGGACAGGGGAGTACTTC.

The rearrangement joins TRBV5-1 to TRBJ2-1; 12 bases line up with TRBD2. Germline-derived CDR1 and CDR2 are SGHRS and YFSETQ. With 0 bases clipped from V and 10 bases from J, the junction kept 5 bases outside the gene matches. The length of the CDR3 is 15 residues. CDR3 sequence reads: CASSLGTSGTQEQFF. CDR3 coding DNA: TGCGCCAGCAGCTTGGGGACTAGCGGGACCCAAGAGCAGTTCTTC.

J is TRBJ2-7 and V is TRBV6-5, with a tentative D call TRBD1 (5 bases). V was shortened by 6 bases and J by 4 bases, with 19 bases between the two germline ends. The CDR3 covers 15 residues. Germline lookup yields CDR1 MNHEY and CDR2 SVGAGI. CDR3 amino acids: CASRSTGVIPYEQYF. CDR3 DNA sequence: TGTGCCAGCAGGTCAACAGGAGTAATTCCATACGAGCAGTACTTC.

This clone has only a few counts. V and J are TRBV30 and TRBJ2-3; 12 nucleotides line up with TRBD2. J lost 0 bases, V lost 0 bases, and 10 bases had no gene match. The germline V gene encodes CDR1 GTSNPN and CDR2 SVGIG (reference sequence). The CDR3 is 19 residues long. The CDR3, as DNA: TGTGCCTGGAGTGTAGGACTAGCGGGAAAAAGGTGGAGCACAGATACGCAGTATTTT. Translating it yields CAWSVGLAGKRWSTDTQYF.

The V and J genes are TRBV12-5 and TRBJ2-1, with 8 bases fitting TRBD2. The CDR3 consists of 16 residues. After removal of 0 bases from V and 8 bases from J, the junction contained 9 bases not matched to a gene. Germline V lookup: CDR1 LGHNT, CDR2 FRNRAP. CDR3 in amino acids: CASGLVITAGVDEQFF. The CDR3 DNA reads TGTGCTAGTGGTTTGGTAATAACAGCGGGAGTCGATGAGCAGTTCTTC.

The chain employs TRBV5-1 and TRBJ1-3, with D maybe TRBD1 (5 bases). CDR3 length equals 18 residues. V lost 0 bases to trimming and J lost 4 bases, with 20 bases between them. Germline V gives CDR1 SGHRS, CDR2 YFSETQ. The chain's CDR3 is CASSLDFPGKTLGNTIYF. The CDR3 DNA reads TGCGCCAGCAGCTTGGATTTCCCAGGGAAGACTTTAGGAAACACCATATATTTT.